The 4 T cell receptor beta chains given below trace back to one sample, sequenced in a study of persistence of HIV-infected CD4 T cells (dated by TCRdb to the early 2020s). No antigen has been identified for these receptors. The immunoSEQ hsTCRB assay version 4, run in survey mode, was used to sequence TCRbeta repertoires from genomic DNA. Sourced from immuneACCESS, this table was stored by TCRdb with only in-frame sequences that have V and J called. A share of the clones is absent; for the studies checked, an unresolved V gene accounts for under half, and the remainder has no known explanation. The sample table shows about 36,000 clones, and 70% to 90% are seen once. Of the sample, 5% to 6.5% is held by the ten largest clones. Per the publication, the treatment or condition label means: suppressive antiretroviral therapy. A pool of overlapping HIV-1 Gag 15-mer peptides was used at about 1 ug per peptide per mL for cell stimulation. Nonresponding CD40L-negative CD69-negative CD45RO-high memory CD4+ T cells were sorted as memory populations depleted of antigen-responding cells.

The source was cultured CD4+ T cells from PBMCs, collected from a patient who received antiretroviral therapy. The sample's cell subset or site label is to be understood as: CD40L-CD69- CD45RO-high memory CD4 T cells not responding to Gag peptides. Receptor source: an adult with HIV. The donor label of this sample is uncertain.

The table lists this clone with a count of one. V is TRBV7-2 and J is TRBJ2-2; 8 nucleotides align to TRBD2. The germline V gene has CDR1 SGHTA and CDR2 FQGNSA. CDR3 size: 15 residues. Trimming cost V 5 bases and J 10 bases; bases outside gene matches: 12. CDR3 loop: CASSDSGGPAVELFF. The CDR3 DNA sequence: TGTGCCAGCAGCGACAGCGGGGGCCCTGCGGTGGAGCTGTTTTTT.

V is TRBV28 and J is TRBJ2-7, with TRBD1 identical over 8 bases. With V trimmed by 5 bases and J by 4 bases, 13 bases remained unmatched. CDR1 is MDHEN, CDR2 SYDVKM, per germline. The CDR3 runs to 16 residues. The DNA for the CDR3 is TGTGCCAGCAGTCCGCCCCTTGGACAGGGTGGGTACGAGCAGTACTTC. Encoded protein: CASSPPLGQGGYEQYF.

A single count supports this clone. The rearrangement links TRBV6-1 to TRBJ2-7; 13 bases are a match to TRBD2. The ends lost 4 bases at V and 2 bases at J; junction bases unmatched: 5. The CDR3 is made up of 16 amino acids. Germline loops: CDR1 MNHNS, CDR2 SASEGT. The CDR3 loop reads CASSVLLAGGTYEQYF. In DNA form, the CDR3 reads TGTGCCAGCAGTGTTCTACTAGCGGGGGGGACCTACGAGCAGTACTTC.

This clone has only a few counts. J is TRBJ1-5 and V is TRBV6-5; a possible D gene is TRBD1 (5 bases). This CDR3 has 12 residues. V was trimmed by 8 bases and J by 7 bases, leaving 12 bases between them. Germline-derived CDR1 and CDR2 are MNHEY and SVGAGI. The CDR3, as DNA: TGTGCCAGCGCCACGGGGGGGCAGCCCCAGCATTTT. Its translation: CASATGGQPQHF.